This TCR beta chain was profiled in a study of T cell responses to AZD1222 COVID-19 vaccine. Produced via immunoSEQ multiplex PCR; TCRdb's table is partial and in-frame only. The top ten clones hold roughly 6.5% of a sample with over 150,000 clones, 80% to 90% of them seen once. The CDR3 runs 16 residues. V shed 4 bases, J shed 9 bases, and the junction held 13 bases outside the gene matches. Germline assignment: CDR1 SGHRS and CDR2 YFSETQ. The rearrangement joins TRBV5-1 to TRBJ2-1, with TRBD2 matching 10 bases. The receptor comes from an adult in good health. Sequenced here: peripheral blood, sampled on day 0 of AZD1222 vaccination. In DNA form, the CDR3 reads TGCGCCAGCAGCACCCAAGGTAGCGGGGGGCGAGGTGAGCAGTTCTTC. Its protein product is CASSTQGSGGRGEQFF.